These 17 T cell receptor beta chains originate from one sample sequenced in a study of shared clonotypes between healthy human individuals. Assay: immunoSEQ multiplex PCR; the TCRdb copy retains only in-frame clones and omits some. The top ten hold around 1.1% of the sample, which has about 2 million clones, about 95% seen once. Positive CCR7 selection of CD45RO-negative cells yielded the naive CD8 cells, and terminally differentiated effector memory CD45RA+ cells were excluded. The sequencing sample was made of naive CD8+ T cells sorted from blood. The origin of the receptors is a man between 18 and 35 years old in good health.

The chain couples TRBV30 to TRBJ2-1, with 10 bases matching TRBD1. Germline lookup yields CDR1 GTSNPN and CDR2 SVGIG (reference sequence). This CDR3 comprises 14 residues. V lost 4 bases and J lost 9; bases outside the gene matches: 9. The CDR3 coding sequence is TGTGCCTGGACGCCGGGACAGGGGTACGGTGAGCAGTTCTTC. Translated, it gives CAWTPGQGYGEQFF.

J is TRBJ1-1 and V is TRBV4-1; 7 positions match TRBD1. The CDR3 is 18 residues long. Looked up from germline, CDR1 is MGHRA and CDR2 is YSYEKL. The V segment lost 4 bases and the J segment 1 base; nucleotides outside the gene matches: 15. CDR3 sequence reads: CASSLKGVGGRPNTEAFF. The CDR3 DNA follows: TGCGCCAGCAGCCTAAAAGGGGTAGGGGGCCGTCCGAACACTGAAGCTTTCTTT.

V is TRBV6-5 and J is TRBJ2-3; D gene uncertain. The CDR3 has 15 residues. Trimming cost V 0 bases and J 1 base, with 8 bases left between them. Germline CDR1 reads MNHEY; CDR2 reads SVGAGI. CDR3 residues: CASSYSSSRTDTQYF. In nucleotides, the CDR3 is TGTGCCAGCAGTTACTCTAGCAGCCGCACAGATACGCAGTATTTT.

CDR3 loop: CAITETGIGSSYEQYF. CDR3 nucleotide sequence: TGTGCCATCACCGAGACAGGGATCGGGAGCTCCTACGAGCAGTACTTC. This chain links TRBV10-3 with TRBJ2-7; TRBD1 is a possible D gene (7 bases). CDR3 length: 16 amino acids. V was trimmed by 7 bases and J by 0 bases, leaving 19 bases between them. CDR1 is ENHRY and CDR2 is SYGVKD in the germline V gene.

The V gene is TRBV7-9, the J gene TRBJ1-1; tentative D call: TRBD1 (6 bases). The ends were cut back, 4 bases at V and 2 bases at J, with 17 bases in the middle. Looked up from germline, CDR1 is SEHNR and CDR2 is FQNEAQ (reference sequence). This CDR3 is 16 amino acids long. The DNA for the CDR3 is TGTGCCAGCAGCTCGCCGGGCGGGACACCTAACACTGAAGCTTTCTTT. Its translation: CASSSPGGTPNTEAFF.

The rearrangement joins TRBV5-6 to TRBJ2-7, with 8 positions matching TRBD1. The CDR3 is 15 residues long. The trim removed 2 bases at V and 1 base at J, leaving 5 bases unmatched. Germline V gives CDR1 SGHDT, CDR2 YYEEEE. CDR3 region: CASSFQGAPSYEQYF. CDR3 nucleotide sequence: TGTGCCAGCAGCTTCCAGGGGGCTCCATCCTACGAGCAGTACTTC.

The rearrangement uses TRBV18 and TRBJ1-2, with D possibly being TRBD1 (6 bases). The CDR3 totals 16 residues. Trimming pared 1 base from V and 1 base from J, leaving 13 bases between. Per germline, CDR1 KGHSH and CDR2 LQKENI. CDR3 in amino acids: CASSPRRTDFNYGYTF. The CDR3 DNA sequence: TGTGCCAGCTCACCACGCCGGACAGATTTTAACTATGGCTACACCTTC.

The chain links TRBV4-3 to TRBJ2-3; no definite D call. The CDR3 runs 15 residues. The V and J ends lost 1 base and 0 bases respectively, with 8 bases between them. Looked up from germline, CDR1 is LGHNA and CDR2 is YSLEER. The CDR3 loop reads CASSQAWRSTDTQYF. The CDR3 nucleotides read TGCGCCAGCAGCCAAGCTTGGCGGAGCACAGATACGCAGTATTTT.

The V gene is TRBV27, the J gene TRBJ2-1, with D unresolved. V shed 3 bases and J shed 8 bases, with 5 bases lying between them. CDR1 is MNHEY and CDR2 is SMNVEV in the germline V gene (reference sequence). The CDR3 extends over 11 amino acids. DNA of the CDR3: TGTGCCAGCAGTTTTATGGATGAGCAGTTCTTC. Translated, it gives CASSFMDEQFF.

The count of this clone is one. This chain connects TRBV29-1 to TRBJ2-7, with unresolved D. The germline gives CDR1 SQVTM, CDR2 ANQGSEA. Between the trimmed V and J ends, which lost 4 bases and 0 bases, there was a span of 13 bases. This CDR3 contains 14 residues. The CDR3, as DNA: TGCAGCGTTGTCGAATTCGCCTCCTCCTACGAGCAGTACTTC. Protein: CSVVEFASSYEQYF.

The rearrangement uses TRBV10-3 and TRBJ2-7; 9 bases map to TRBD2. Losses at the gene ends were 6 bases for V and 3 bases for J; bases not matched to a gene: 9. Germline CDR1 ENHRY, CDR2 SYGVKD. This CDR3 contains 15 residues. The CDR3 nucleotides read TGTGCCATCAGCCTTCGACTAGCGGAAAACTACGAGCAGTACTTC. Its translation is CAISLRLAENYEQYF.

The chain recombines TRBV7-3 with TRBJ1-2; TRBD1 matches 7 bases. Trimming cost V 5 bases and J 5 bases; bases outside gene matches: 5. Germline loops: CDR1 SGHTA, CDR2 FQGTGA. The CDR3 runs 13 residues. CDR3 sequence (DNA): TGTGCCAGCAGCGAAGGGGACAGTTATGGCTACACCTTC. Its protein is CASSEGDSYGYTF.

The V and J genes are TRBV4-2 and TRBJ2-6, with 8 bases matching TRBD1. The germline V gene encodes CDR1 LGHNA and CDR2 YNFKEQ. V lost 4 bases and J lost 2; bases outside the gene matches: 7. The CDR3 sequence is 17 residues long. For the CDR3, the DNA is TGTGCCAGCAGCCTGGGACAGGAGTCACCTGGGGCCAACGTCCTGACTTTC. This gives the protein CASSLGQESPGANVLTF.

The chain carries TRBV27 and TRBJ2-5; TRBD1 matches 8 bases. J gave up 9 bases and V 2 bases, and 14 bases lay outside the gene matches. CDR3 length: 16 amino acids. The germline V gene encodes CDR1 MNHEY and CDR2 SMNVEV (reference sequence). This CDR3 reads CASSLAPPGGSRAQYF. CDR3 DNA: TGTGCCAGCAGTTTAGCCCCCCCAGGGGGCTCTAGAGCCCAGTACTTC.

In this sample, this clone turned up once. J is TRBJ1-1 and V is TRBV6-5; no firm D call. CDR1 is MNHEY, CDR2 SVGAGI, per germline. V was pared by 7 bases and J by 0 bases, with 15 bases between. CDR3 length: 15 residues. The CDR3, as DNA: TGTGCCAGCACTCTGGGTCTCCCCATGAACACTGAAGCTTTCTTT. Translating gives CASTLGLPMNTEAFF.

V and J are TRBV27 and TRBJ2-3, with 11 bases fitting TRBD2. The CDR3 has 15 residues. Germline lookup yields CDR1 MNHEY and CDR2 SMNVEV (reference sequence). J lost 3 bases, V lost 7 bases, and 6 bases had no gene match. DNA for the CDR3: TGTGCCAGCAATTTTCTAGCGGGGGGAACAGATACGCAGTATTTT. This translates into CASNFLAGGTDTQYF.

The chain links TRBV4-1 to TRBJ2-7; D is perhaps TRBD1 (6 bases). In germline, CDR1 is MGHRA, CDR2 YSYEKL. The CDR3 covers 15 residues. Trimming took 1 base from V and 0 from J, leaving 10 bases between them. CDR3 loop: CASSQVQGYSYEQYF. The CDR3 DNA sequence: TGCGCCAGCAGCCAAGTACAGGGATACTCCTACGAGCAGTACTTC.